This entry describes one T cell receptor (beta chain). These data are taken from a study of control samples from healthy donors and cancer patients. Clones were sequenced by immunoSEQ multiplex PCR, and TCRdb holds only the in-frame ones, with some missing. The repertoire has some 140,000 clones, just under 95% of them found once; the top ten carry roughly 10%. The germline V gene encodes CDR1 MNHNY and CDR2 SVGAGI (reference sequence). V was clipped by 6 bases and J by 2 bases; unmatched bases: 10. There are 15 residues in the CDR3. This sequence originates from a young man in good health. Sample: blood. This chain connects TRBV6-6 to TRBJ2-7, with 7 positions matching TRBD1. CDR3: CASRGGRDGTYEQYF. CDR3 in DNA: TGTGCCAGCAGAGGGGGCCGGGACGGAACCTACGAGCAGTACTTC.